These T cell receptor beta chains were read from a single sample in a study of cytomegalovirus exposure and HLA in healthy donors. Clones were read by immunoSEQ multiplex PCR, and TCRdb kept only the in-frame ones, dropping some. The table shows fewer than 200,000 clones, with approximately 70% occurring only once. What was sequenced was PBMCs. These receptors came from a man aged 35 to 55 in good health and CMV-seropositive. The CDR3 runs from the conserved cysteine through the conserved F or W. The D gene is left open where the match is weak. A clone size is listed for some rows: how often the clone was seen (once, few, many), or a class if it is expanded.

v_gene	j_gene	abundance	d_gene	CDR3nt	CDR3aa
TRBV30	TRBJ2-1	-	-	TGTGCCTGGAGTAAGCGGGCCGGGATCGATGAGCAGTTCTTC	CAWSKRAGIDEQFF
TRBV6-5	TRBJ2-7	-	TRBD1	TGTGCCAGCAGAGGGACAGCAACCTACGAGCAGTACTTC	CASRGTATYEQYF
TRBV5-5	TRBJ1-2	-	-	TGTGCCAGCAGCTTGGATCTCTCCTATGGCTACACCTTC	CASSLDLSYGYTF
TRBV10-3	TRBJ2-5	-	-	TGTGCCATCAGTGACGAGTACCGGGAGACCCAGTACTTC	CAISDEYRETQYF
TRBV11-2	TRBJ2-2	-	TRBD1	TGTGCCAGCAGCTCACAGAGGACAGGGGGCAACACCGGGGAGCTGTTTTTT	CASSSQRTGGNTGELFF
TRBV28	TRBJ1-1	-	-	TGTGCCAGCAGTTTGCAGACCCCGGGCACTGAAGCTTTCTTT	CASSLQTPGTEAFF
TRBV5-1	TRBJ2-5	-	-	TGCGCCAGCAGCTTGGCCCTAAGGGGCCAAGAGACCCAGTACTTC	CASSLALRGQETQYF
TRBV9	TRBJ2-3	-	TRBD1	TGTGCCAGCAGCCCTCGACAGGGGGCGTTGGCAGATACGCAGTATTTT	CASSPRQGALADTQYF
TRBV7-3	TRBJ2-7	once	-	TGTGCCAGCAGCCGCAGGGGTCTAGCCTACGAGCAGTACTTC	CASSRRGLAYEQYF
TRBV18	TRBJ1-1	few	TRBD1	TGTGCCACTAGGACAGGGAACACTGAAGCTTTCTTT	CATRTGNTEAFF
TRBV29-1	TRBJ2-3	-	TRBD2	TGCAGCGGGGGCGGCGGGGGGGACACAGATACGCAGTATTTT	CSGGGGGDTDTQYF
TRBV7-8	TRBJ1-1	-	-	TGTGCCAGCACACAAGGAGGGAACACTGAAGCTTTCTTT	CASTQGGNTEAFF
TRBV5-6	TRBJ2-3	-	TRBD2	TGTGCCAGCAGCTTAGGGGCTAGCGGGGGCCAAGATACGCAGTATTTT	CASSLGASGGQDTQYF
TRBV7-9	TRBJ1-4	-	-	TGTGCCAGCGGACTTGAGAATGAAAAACTGTTTTTT	CASGLENEKLFF
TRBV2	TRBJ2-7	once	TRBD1	TGTGCCAGCAGCATTGACAGGGCGATCTCCTACGAGCAGTACTTC	CASSIDRAISYEQYF
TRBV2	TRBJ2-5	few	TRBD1	TGTGCCAGCAGTGGGGGACAGGGTTATCAAGAGACCCAGTACTTC	CASSGGQGYQETQYF
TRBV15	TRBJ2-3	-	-	TGTGCCACCAGCAGAGATTGGCTCACCACAGATACGCAGTATTTT	CATSRDWLTTDTQYF
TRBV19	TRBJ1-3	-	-	TGTGCCAGTAGTCTCGGCGGCTTAGGAAACACCATATATTTT	CASSLGGLGNTIYF
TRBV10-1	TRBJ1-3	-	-	TGCGCCAGCAGCGGTAGCCACTCTGGAAACACCATATATTTT	CASSGSHSGNTIYF
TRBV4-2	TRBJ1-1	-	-	TGTGCCAGCAGACCAATGGGGGGGGTGAACACTGAAGCTTTCTTT	CASRPMGGVNTEAFF